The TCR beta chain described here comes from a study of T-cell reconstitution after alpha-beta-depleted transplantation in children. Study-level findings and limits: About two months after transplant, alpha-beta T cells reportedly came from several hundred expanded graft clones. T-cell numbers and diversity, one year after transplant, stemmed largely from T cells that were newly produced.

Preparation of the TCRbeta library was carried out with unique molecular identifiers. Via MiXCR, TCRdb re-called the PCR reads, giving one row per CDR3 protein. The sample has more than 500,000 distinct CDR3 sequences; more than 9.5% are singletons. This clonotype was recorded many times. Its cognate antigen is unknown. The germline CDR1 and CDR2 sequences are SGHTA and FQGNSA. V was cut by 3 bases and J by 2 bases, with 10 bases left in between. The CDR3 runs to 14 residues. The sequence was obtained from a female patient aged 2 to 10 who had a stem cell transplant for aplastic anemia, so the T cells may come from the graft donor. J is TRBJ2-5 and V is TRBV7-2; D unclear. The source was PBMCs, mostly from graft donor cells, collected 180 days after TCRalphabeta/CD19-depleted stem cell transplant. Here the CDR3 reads CASSFKTVQETQYF. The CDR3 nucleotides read TGTGCCAGCAGCTTCAAAACAGTTCAAGAGACCCAGTACTTC.